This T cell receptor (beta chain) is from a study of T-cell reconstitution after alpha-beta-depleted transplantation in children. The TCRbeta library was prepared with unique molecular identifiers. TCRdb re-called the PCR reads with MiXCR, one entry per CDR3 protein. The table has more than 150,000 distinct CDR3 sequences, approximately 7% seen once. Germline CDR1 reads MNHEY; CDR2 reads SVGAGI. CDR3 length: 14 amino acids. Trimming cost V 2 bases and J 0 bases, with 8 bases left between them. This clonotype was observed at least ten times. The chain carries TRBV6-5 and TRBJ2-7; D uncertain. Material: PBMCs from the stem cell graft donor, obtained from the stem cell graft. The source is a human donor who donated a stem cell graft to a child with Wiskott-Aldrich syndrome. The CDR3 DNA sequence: TGTGCCAGCAGTTACGCCCCAGACTCCTACGAGCAGTACTTC. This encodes CASSYAPDSYEQYF.